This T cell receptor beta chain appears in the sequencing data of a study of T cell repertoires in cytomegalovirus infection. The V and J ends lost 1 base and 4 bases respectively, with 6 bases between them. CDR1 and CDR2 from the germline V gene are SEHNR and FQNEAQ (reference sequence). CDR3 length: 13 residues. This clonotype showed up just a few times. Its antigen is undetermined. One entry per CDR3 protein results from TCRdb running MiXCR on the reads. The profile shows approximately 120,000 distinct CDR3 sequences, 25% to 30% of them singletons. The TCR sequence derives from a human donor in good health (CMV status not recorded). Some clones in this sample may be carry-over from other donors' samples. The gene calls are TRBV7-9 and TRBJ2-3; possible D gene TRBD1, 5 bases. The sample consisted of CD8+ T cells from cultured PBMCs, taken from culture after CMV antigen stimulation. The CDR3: CASSLGGADTQYF. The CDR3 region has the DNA TGTGCCAGCAGCTTAGGGGGCGCAGATACGCAGTATTTT.